This TCR beta chain emerged from a study of CD8+ T cells in alopecia areata. CDR1 and CDR2 (germline): MNHNY, SVGAGI (reference sequence). V was clipped by 0 bases and J by 0 bases, with 8 bases between them. The CDR3 contains 15 residues. Treatment meaning: oral pan-JAK inhibitor, 5-10 mg twice daily. Sequencing used cDNA as its template, made by extracting RNA and reverse transcribing it. TCRdb keeps only in-frame clones here, not all; method: immunoSEQ multiplex PCR. The sample includes under 350,000 clones, nearly 60% of them seen just once. The sequence came from a human donor with alopecia areata. The input for sequencing was CD4+ T cells sorted from blood, taken at week 24, from a patient treated with tofacitinib. The chain links TRBV6-6 to TRBJ1-2; TRBD1 might be the D (6 bases). The CDR3 reads CASSYSDRPNYGYTF. CDR3 sequence (DNA): TGTGCCAGCAGTTACTCGGACAGACCTAACTATGGCTACACCTTC.